One and the same sample provided the 11 T cell receptor beta chains below, sequenced in a study of preoperative IRX-2 immunotherapy in early breast cancer (dated 2019 in TCRdb). Library generation was performed with the immunoSEQ multiplex PCR assay. The table comes from immuneACCESS by way of TCRdb, which keeps in-frame sequences with V and J called. Part of the clones is missing from these tables; in studies checked, under half for an unresolved V gene and the rest for unknown reasons. Present in this sample are about 89,000 clones, about nine tenths of which were seen just once. 2% to 2.5% of the sample belongs to the ten largest clones. The treatment or condition label for this specimen denotes: preoperative locoregional IRX-2 cytokine immunotherapy. Material: tumor tissue, obtained after IRX-2 immunotherapy. These receptors came from a human donor with breast cancer.

This rearrangement joins TRBV25-1 to TRBJ2-2, with 7 nucleotides matching TRBD1. Trimming at V came to 4 bases and at J to 3 bases, leaving 8 bases not matched to a gene. The germline gives CDR1 MGHDK, CDR2 SYGVNS. This CDR3 has 16 residues. The CDR3 reads CASSGDRAEDTGELFF. The CDR3 nucleotides are TGTGCCAGCAGTGGCGACAGGGCGGAGGACACCGGGGAGCTGTTTTTT.

V gene TRBV5-1 combines with J gene TRBJ1-2, with D possibly matching TRBD1 (5 bases). The V end lost 1 base, the J end lost 6 bases, and 19 bases lay between the germline ends. Germline V gene lookup returns CDR1 SGHRS and CDR2 YFSETQ. This CDR3 comprises 16 residues. DNA of the CDR3: TGCGCCAGCAGCTTGTTGAGTTTTGGGCAGGGAGATGGCTACACCTTC. Residues: CASSLLSFGQGDGYTF.

The DNA of the CDR3 is TGTGCCAGCAGCTCCCGGGGGGCACCTAGCACAGATACGCAGTATTTT. It translates to CASSSRGAPSTDTQYF. The chain employs TRBV7-6 and TRBJ2-3; tentative D call: TRBD2 (7 bases). With 4 bases removed from V and 0 bases from J, the gap between germline ends came to 14 bases. This CDR3 comprises 16 residues. The V gene's germline CDR1 is SGHVS and CDR2 FNYEAQ.

This clone was seen a single time. The chain joins TRBV18 to TRBJ1-1, with 9 bases aligning to TRBD1. The length of the CDR3 is 14 residues. Unmatched junction bases numbered 6, after V lost 5 bases and J lost 5 bases. From germline, CDR1 is KGHSH and CDR2 LQKENI. Here the CDR3 reads CASSYGQGSTEAFF. As DNA, the CDR3 is TGTGCCAGCTCATACGGACAGGGGTCAACTGAAGCTTTCTTT. Full variable domain (remainder filled in from reference TRBV18 and TRBJ1-1): NAGVMQNPRHLVRRRGQEARLRCSPMKGHSHVYWYRQLPEEGLKFMVYLQKENIIDESGMPKERFSAEFPKEGPSILRIQQVVRGDSAAYFCASSYGQGSTEAFFGQGTRLTVV.

V is TRBV29-1 and J is TRBJ1-1; 9 bases align to TRBD1. The germline CDR1 and CDR2 sequences are SQVTM and ANQGSEA. The ends lost 4 bases at V and 2 bases at J; junction bases unmatched: 2. The CDR3 consists of 13 residues. CDR3 sequence: CSVVGQGNTEAFF. The CDR3 nucleotides read TGCAGCGTTGTGGGACAGGGAAACACTGAAGCTTTCTTT.

The chain is built from TRBV29-1 and TRBJ2-2; 9 bases are shared with TRBD2. V shed 0 bases and J 5 bases; nucleotides not matched to a gene: 10. Germline lookup yields CDR1 SQVTM and CDR2 ANQGSEA. This CDR3 has 17 residues. Here the CDR3 DNA reads TGCAGCGTTGAAGACCCCTGGGCTAGCGGGAAAACCGGGGAGCTGTTTTTT. Residues: CSVEDPWASGKTGELFF.

This clone came up a few times. This chain joins TRBV6-8 and TRBJ1-5; TRBD1 might be the D (5 bases). Trimming removed 4 bases from V and 5 bases from J, with 9 bases in between. CDR3 length equals 13 residues. Germline CDR1 reads MNHGY; CDR2 reads SAAAGT. CDR3 bases: TGTGCCAGCAGTTGGGGGGGGGATCAGCCCCAGCATTTT. Translating gives CASSWGGDQPQHF.

This chain connects TRBV7-8 to TRBJ1-1; D remains ambiguous. Germline-derived CDR1 and CDR2 are SGHVS and FQNEAQ. The V end was cut by 5 bases, the J end by 6 bases, with 13 bases between. The CDR3 consists of 13 residues. CDR3 amino acids: CASSPPGMAEAFF. The DNA for the CDR3 is TGTGCCAGCAGCCCCCCCGGGATGGCTGAAGCTTTCTTT.

This chain connects TRBV19 to TRBJ2-3; 8 bases fit TRBD2. The germline V gene encodes CDR1 LNHDA and CDR2 SQIVND (reference sequence). Trimming at V came to 0 bases and at J to 1 base, leaving 6 bases not matched to a gene. The CDR3 runs 17 residues. CDR3 nucleotides: TGTGCCAGTAGTATAGAGACGGGGGGGCCGCGCACAGATACGCAGTATTTT. As protein: CASSIETGGPRTDTQYF.

The chain recombines TRBV28 with TRBJ1-4; D might be TRBD1 (6 bases). The V gene lost 4 bases and the J gene lost 10 bases, with 19 bases spanning the gap. Germline V gene lookup returns CDR1 MDHEN and CDR2 SYDVKM. The CDR3 length is 15 residues. The DNA of the CDR3 is TGTGCCAGCAGTTCCTTCCCCCCACAGGGAGGAAAACTGTTTTTT. This gives the protein CASSSFPPQGGKLFF.

V is TRBV27 and J is TRBJ2-1, with 8 bases aligning to TRBD1. J was trimmed by 6 bases and V by 6 bases; bases with no gene match: 10. This CDR3 spans 15 amino acids. Germline CDR1 is MNHEY and CDR2 is SMNVEV (reference sequence). CDR3 sequence (DNA): TGTGCCAGCAGACTAGGACAGGGCAATTTCAATGAGCAGTTCTTC. This gives the protein CASRLGQGNFNEQFF.